This TCR beta chain emerged from a study of PD-1 blockade in classical Hodgkin lymphoma. Generated by immunoSEQ multiplex PCR, the TCRdb table keeps only in-frame clones and is missing some. The data contain approximately 160,000 clones, under 85% of them seen just once; the ten biggest clones take up roughly 9.2%. Every patient relapsed after autologous stem cell transplantation, and brentuximab vedotin exposure varied. The material was peripheral blood mononuclear cells (PBMCs), obtained before the second cycle of nivolumab. The receptor source for this set is a human donor with classical Hodgkin lymphoma.

The chain couples TRBV4-1 to TRBJ2-1, with D perhaps TRBD2 (6 bases). V was clipped by 2 bases and J by 6 bases, with 8 bases between them. There are 13 residues in the CDR3. In germline, CDR1 is MGHRA, CDR2 YSYEKL. CDR3 sequence: CASSQMTSNEQFF. CDR3 bases: TGCGCCAGCAGCCAAATGACTAGCAATGAGCAGTTCTTC.